The clone carrying this TCR beta chain came up many times. The sample originates from a study of T cell repertoires in cytomegalovirus infection. CDR3 length: 20 amino acids. Trimming removed 0 bases from V and 2 bases from J, with 20 bases in between. Germline CDR1 LGHNA, CDR2 YNFKEQ. TCRdb re-derived calls from the reads in MiXCR, one entry per CDR3 protein. The sample carries about 300,000 distinct CDR3 sequences, around 9.6% recorded once. The receptor was derived from a human donor in good health (CMV status not recorded). Some clones in this sample may be carry-over from other donors' samples. Specimen: PBMCs. V and J are TRBV4-2 and TRBJ2-6, with D maybe TRBD1 (5 bases). DNA of the CDR3: TGTGCCAGCAGCCAAGAACAGGACACACAGGACGTCCCTGGGGCCAACGTCCTGACTTTC. Translation gives CASSQEQDTQDVPGANVLTF.